The source of this T cell receptor (beta chain) is a study of T-cell memory formation after mild COVID-19. V was pared by 3 bases and J by 2 bases, with 6 bases of the junction left unmatched. The CDR3 consists of 16 residues. Each CDR3 protein is one row after TCRdb ran MiXCR on the 5' RACE reads. The sample has under 550,000 distinct CDR3 sequences, approximately 18% seen once; the top ten hold 20% to 25%. The specimen sequenced was PBMCs or a T cell subset sorted from them (not recorded which). The chain joins TRBV12-3 or TRBV12-4 to TRBJ1-2; 10 nucleotides align to TRBD1. This receptor was obtained from a man in his late teens or twenties who had mild COVID-19 (a few samples of this study predate the infection). Cell type and time point are not known. The CDR3 DNA reads TGTGCCAGCAGTTTGGATGGGACAGGGGACAACTATGGCTACACCTTC. Its translation is CASSLDGTGDNYGYTF.